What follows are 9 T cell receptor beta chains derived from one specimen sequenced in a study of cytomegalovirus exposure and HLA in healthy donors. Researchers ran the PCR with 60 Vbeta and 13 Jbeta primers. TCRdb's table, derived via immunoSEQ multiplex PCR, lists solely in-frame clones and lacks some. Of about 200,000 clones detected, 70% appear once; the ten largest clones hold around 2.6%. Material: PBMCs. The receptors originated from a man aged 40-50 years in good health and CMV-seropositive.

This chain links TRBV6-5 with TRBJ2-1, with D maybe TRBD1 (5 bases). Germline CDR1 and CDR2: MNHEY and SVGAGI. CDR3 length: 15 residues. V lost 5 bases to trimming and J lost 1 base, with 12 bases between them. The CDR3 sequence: CASSTQGNSYNEQFF. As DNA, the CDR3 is TGTGCCAGCAGTACCCAGGGTAATTCCTACAATGAGCAGTTCTTC.

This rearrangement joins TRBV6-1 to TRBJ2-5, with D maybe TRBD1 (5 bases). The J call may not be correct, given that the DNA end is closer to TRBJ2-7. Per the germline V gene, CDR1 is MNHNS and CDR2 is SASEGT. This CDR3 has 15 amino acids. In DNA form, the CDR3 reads TGTGCCAGCAGTGGGGGCCTGGTTAGCTCCTACGAGCAGTACTTC. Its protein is CASSGGLVSSYEQYF.

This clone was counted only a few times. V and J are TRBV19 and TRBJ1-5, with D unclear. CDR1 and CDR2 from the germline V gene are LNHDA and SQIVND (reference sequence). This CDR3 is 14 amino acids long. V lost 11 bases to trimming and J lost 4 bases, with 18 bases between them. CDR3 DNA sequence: TGTGCCGCCGAGGATCAACCAACTAATCAGCCCCAGCATTTT. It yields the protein CAAEDQPTNQPQHF.

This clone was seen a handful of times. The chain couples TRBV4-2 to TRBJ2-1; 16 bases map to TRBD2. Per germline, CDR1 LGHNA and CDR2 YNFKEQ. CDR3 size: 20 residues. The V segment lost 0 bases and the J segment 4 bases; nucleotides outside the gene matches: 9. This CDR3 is CASSQDSPGLAGGKYNEQFF. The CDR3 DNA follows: TGTGCCAGCAGCCAAGATTCCCCGGGACTAGCGGGGGGGAAATACAATGAGCAGTTCTTC.

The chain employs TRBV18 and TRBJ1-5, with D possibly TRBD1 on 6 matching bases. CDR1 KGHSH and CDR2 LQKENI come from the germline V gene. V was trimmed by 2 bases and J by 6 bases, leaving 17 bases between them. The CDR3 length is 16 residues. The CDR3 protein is CASSPMQGRSSQPQHF. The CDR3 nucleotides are TGTGCCAGCTCACCAATGCAGGGGCGTTCAAGTCAGCCCCAGCATTTT. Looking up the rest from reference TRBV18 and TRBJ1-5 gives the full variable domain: NAGVMQNPRHLVRRRGQEARLRCSPMKGHSHVYWYRQLPEEGLKFMVYLQKENIIDESGMPKERFSAEFPKEGPSILRIQQVVRGDSAAYFCASSPMQGRSSQPQHFGDGTRLSIL.

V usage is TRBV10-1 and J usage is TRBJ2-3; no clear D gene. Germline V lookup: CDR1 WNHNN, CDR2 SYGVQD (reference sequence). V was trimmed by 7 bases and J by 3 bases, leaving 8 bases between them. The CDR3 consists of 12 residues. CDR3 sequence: CASTDGTDTQYF. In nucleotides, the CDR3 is TGCGCCAGCACCGACGGGACAGATACGCAGTATTTT.

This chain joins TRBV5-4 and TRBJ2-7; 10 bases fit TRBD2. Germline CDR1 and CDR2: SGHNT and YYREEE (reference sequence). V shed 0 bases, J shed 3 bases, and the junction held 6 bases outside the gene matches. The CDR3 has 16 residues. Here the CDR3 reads CASSLGLAGVRYEQYF. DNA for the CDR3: TGTGCCAGCAGCTTGGGGCTAGCGGGAGTGCGCTACGAGCAGTACTTC.

The CDR3 is CASRDTTNTGELFF. The CDR3 DNA reads TGTGCCTCAAGAGACACCACGAACACCGGGGAGCTGTTTTTT. The chain is built from TRBV10-3 and TRBJ2-2; D is uncertain. The V gene's germline CDR1 is ENHRY and CDR2 SYGVKD. Deletions cut 11 bases from V and 0 bases from J, with 13 bases between. The CDR3 extends over 14 amino acids.

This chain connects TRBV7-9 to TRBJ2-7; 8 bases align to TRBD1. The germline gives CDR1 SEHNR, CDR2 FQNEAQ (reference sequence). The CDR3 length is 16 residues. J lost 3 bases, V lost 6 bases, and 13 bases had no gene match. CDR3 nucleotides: TGTGCCAGCAGTCATGGACAGGGACTGGGCCTCTACGAGCAGTACTTC. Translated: CASSHGQGLGLYEQYF.